One sample yielded the 18 T cell receptor beta chains listed below, sequenced in a study of cytomegalovirus exposure and HLA in healthy donors. Sequencing was performed with immunoSEQ multiplex PCR; in TCRdb, only in-frame clones are kept and a portion is missing. The data contain around 150,000 clones, 70% to 90% of them singletons. The sequenced sample consisted of PBMCs. These TCRs come from a man aged 18 to 35 in good health and CMV-seronegative.

This clone has only one observation. The DNA of the CDR3 is TGTGCCAGCAGTGGGGGCCGGGACAGCTCCTACAATGAGCAGTTCTTC. Translated, it gives CASSGGRDSSYNEQFF. The genes are TRBV6-1 and TRBJ2-1, with 7 nucleotides matching TRBD1. CDR1 and CDR2 (germline): MNHNS, SASEGT. The CDR3 has 16 residues. Germline trimming cut 4 bases from V and 0 bases from J; bases unmatched to any gene: 6.

The chain combines TRBV6-5 with TRBJ2-7, with TRBD1 matching over 8 bases. CDR3 length: 14 residues. Losses at the gene ends were 6 bases for V and 0 bases for J; bases not matched to a gene: 4. The germline V gene has CDR1 MNHEY and CDR2 SVGAGI. CDR3 DNA sequence: TGTGCCAGCAGCCCGGGACAGGACTCCTACGAGCAGTACTTC. Translated: CASSPGQDSYEQYF.

This sequence joins TRBV18 and TRBJ2-5, with D tentatively TRBD1 (5 bases). V was shortened by 0 bases and J by 1 base, with 6 bases between the two germline ends. This CDR3 region has 14 residues. The germline CDR1 and CDR2 sequences are KGHSH and LQKENI. This CDR3 is CASSPPTVQETQYF. The CDR3 nucleotides are TGTGCCAGCTCACCACCGACAGTCCAAGAGACCCAGTACTTC.

The chain links TRBV6-5 to TRBJ1-4; D not certain. There are 15 residues in the CDR3. Looked up from germline, CDR1 is MNHEY and CDR2 is SVGAGI. Trimming took off 3 bases at V and 5 bases at J, with 13 bases between the two ends. This CDR3 is CASSYEPGTNEKLFF. The CDR3 DNA reads TGTGCCAGCAGTTATGAACCGGGAACAAATGAAAAACTGTTTTTT.

The chain joins TRBV10-3 to TRBJ1-4; D may be TRBD1 (6 bases). Per the germline V gene, CDR1 is ENHRY and CDR2 is SYGVKD. The CDR3 contains 16 residues. V lost 0 bases and J lost 3, with 11 bases in between. The CDR3 spells CAISESWTASNEKLFF. DNA of the CDR3: TGTGCCATCAGTGAGTCGTGGACAGCTTCTAATGAAAAACTGTTTTTT.

V usage is TRBV5-4 and J usage is TRBJ2-7; 12 nucleotides line up with TRBD2. This CDR3 comprises 16 residues. CDR1 and CDR2 from the germline V gene are SGHNT and YYREEE (reference sequence). The V segment lost 4 bases and the J segment 0 bases; nucleotides outside the gene matches: 5. The CDR3 spells CASSPETSGSSYEQYF. The CDR3 nucleotides read TGTGCCAGCAGCCCGGAGACTAGCGGGAGCTCCTACGAGCAGTACTTC.

V and J are TRBV29-1 and TRBJ1-1; 8 bases line up with TRBD1. This CDR3 region has 14 residues. The V gene end was trimmed by 2 bases and the J gene end by 1 base; junction bases not matched to a gene: 3. Germline V CDR1 and CDR2: SQVTM, ANQGSEA. CDR3 in amino acids: CSVEWTGTNTEAFF. CDR3 nucleotides: TGCAGCGTTGAATGGACAGGGACGAACACTGAAGCTTTCTTT.

J is TRBJ2-5 and V is TRBV25-1; 8 nucleotides align to TRBD2. V lost 7 bases to trimming and J lost 1 base; unmatched junction nucleotides: 8. The germline V gene encodes CDR1 MGHDK and CDR2 SYGVNS. The CDR3 sequence is 15 residues long. The CDR3, as DNA: TGTGCCAGCACCAAGGGCGGGGGGCCCCAAGAGACCCAGTACTTC. Translation gives CASTKGGGPQETQYF.

The V gene is TRBV2, the J gene TRBJ1-2; TRBD1 might be the D (5 bases). Between the trimmed V and J ends, which lost 7 bases and 8 bases, there was a span of 20 bases. Germline V gene data show CDR1 as SNHLY and CDR2 as FYNNEI. The CDR3 contains 14 residues. DNA for the CDR3: TGTGCCAGCATCCTGAGGGGAGGGGATGGCGGCTACACCTTC. As protein: CASILRGGDGGYTF.

The chain has TRBV4-1 and TRBJ2-7; 7 bases are shared with TRBD1. Germline V gene data show CDR1 as MGHRA and CDR2 as YSYEKL. V shed 0 bases and J 2 bases; nucleotides not matched to a gene: 7. The CDR3 runs 16 residues. The CDR3 reads CASSQDETGKTYEQYV. CDR3 coding DNA: TGCGCCAGCAGCCAAGATGAGACAGGGAAAACCTACGAGCAGTACGTC.

This chain links TRBV5-6 with TRBJ1-5; D might be TRBD1 (5 bases). V dropped 0 bases and J dropped 8 bases, with 18 bases sitting between them. Germline V lookup: CDR1 SGHDT, CDR2 YYEEEE. The CDR3 length is 16 residues. CDR3: CASSLGAKGAGEPQHF. Here the CDR3 DNA reads TGTGCCAGCAGCTTGGGAGCCAAAGGGGCGGGGGAGCCCCAGCATTTT.

V gene TRBV7-6 combines with J gene TRBJ1-6, with 8 bases fitting TRBD1. The germline CDR1 and CDR2 sequences are SGHVS and FNYEAQ. Unmatched junction bases numbered 15, after V lost 4 bases and J lost 1 base. This CDR3 comprises 20 residues. CDR3 sequence reads: CASSSRATGVGNSYNSPLHF. The CDR3 coding sequence is TGTGCCAGCAGCTCACGAGCGACAGGGGTGGGAAATTCCTATAATTCACCCCTCCACTTT.

The chain carries TRBV5-6 and TRBJ1-2; no clear D gene. The CDR3 has 12 amino acids. The V gene lost 3 bases and the J gene lost 7 bases, with 10 bases spanning the gap. Germline V CDR1 and CDR2: SGHDT, YYEEEE. The CDR3 protein is CASSSQRPGYTF. CDR3 nucleotides: TGTGCCAGCAGCTCGCAGAGGCCTGGCTACACCTTC.

V and J are TRBV27 and TRBJ2-7, with 9 bases aligning to TRBD2. CDR3 size: 17 residues. V dropped 5 bases and J dropped 3; count of bases not matched to a gene: 14. Looked up from germline, CDR1 is MNHEY and CDR2 is SMNVEV (reference sequence). CDR3 sequence: CASSPHQGGTSIYEQYF. The DNA of the CDR3 is TGTGCCAGCAGTCCCCATCAGGGGGGGACTAGCATCTACGAGCAGTACTTC.

J is TRBJ2-7 and V is TRBV28; TRBD1 is a possible D gene (5 bases). Germline-derived CDR1 and CDR2 are MDHEN and SYDVKM. The CDR3 contains 13 residues. Trimming cost V 7 bases and J 4 bases, with 14 bases left between them. CDR3 amino acids: CASTREQAYEQYF. CDR3 nucleotides: TGTGCCAGCACTCGCGAACAGGCGTACGAGCAGTACTTC.

This rearrangement joins TRBV29-1 to TRBJ1-3; no definite D call. Trimming removed 6 bases at V and 1 base at J, with 16 bases between. Germline CDR1 and CDR2: SQVTM and ANQGSEA. The CDR3 extends over 15 amino acids. Here the CDR3 reads CSVMEGAVSGNTIYF. The CDR3 DNA reads TGCAGCGTCATGGAGGGCGCGGTTTCTGGAAACACCATATATTTT.

The chain uses TRBV28 and TRBJ2-1; 14 bases match TRBD2. The V gene end was trimmed by 2 bases and the J gene end by 8 bases; junction bases not matched to a gene: 11. This CDR3 contains 18 residues. Germline CDR1 reads MDHEN; CDR2 reads SYDVKM. The CDR3 spells CASSLLQWTSGGHDEQFF. The CDR3 coding sequence is TGTGCCAGCAGTTTACTCCAATGGACTAGCGGGGGGCACGATGAGCAGTTCTTC.

The chain has TRBV5-8 and TRBJ1-5; possibly TRBD1 for D (5 bases). Germline CDR1 and CDR2: SGHTS and YDEGEE. The V end lost 4 bases, the J end lost 3 bases, and 14 bases lay between the germline ends. The CDR3 loop spans 15 amino acids. CDR3 residues: CASSHRQGANQPQHF. In DNA, the CDR3 is TGTGCCAGCAGCCACCGACAAGGGGCCAATCAGCCCCAGCATTTT.